The source of this TCR beta chain is a study of T-cell memory formation after mild COVID-19 listed by TCRdb under 2021. Concerning the study at large: Most TCR sequence clusters were specific to one of the two donors. In two donors, T-cell clones that expanded and contracted after mild COVID-19 were tracked by sequencing TCRalpha and TCRbeta repertoires over time. Two young, previously healthy adult volunteers made up the cohort, one male and one female. Results and caveats for the whole study, not just this receptor: Contracting CD4+ clones appeared mostly in the CM and EM memory subsets, whereas CD8+ clones were enriched in EMRA. Only two mild cases were covered by the study, and larger cohorts that include severe cases with pre-infection samples were considered necessary. Clones contracting from day 15 to 85 had balanced CD4/CD8 phenotypes, while a second wave expanding from day 15 to 37 was biased towards CD4+. Some responding clones were detected in pre-infection memory, suggesting pre-existing cross-reactive memory T cells joined the SARS-CoV-2 response. The second-wave clones that peaked on day 37 were not confirmed to be SARS-CoV-2 specific.

Sequenced using an Illumina NovaSeq 6000. cDNA libraries for TCRalpha and TCRbeta were prepared by 5'RACE using constant-segment primers, with sample barcodes and unique molecular identifiers added. RNA was extracted from every sample with Trizol reagent. Library amplification was performed in two PCR steps, and a second sample barcode and Illumina TruSeq adapters were introduced in the second step. Libraries were sequenced on an Illumina NovaSeq with 2 x 150 bp paired-end reads. The authors processed their data as follows. With migec v1.2.7, reads were demultiplexed and then collapsed into UMI-guided consensus sequences. Using mixcr v2.1.11, UMI consensuses were aligned to TRA and TRB V and J templates and then assembled into clonotypes. A clonotype was counted as expanded or contracted only when both edgeR and NoisET called the clonotype significant, with the noise models trained on biological replicates. edgeR calls used a false discovery rate-adjusted p below 0.01 and a log2 fold-change threshold of 1. As an exploratory analysis of dynamics, max-normalized trajectories of the 1000 most abundant clonotypes were examined with PCA combined with hierarchical clustering. Separately sequenced CD4+ and CD8+ repertoires were used to assign a CD4 or CD8 phenotype to each responding clone. TCRdb itself trimmed the public reads at Q25 with fastp, ran MiXCR and retained productive beta chains. For every CDR3 protein sequence, its rows merge into one entry that carries the most common genes and DNA. The authors' filters were not applied to this entry. This sample is represented by 450,000 to 650,000 distinct CDR3 sequences; approximately 20% of them were singletons. The top ten hold 12% of the sample.

Ficoll-Paque density gradient centrifugation was used to isolate PBMCs. The CDR3 contains 15 residues, cysteine and phenylalanine counted. The DNA shown is the 45-base CDR3, in frame from base 1. The junction carries 14 bases between V and J, which are trimmed by 2 bases and 4 bases respectively. The germline V gene specifies MNHEY as CDR1 and SVGAGI as CDR2. This clonotype was picked up a small number of times. It lacks a known antigen. No base qualities exist here, and no much larger clone lies one base off it. The sequenced sample consisted of PBMCs or a T cell subset sorted from them (not recorded which). This receptor was identified in an adult woman who had mild COVID-19 (a few samples of this study predate the infection). The sample titles of this study are shuffled in the database, so cell type and time point are left out; the donor was told from shared clones. The V gene is TRBV6-5 and the J gene is TRBJ2-5; the D gene is tentatively TRBD1 or TRBD2, each matching 6 bases. CDR3 reads: CASSYGTSRGETQYF. The sequence in DNA is TGTGCCAGCAGTTACGGAACTAGCAGGGGAGAGACCCAGTACTTC.